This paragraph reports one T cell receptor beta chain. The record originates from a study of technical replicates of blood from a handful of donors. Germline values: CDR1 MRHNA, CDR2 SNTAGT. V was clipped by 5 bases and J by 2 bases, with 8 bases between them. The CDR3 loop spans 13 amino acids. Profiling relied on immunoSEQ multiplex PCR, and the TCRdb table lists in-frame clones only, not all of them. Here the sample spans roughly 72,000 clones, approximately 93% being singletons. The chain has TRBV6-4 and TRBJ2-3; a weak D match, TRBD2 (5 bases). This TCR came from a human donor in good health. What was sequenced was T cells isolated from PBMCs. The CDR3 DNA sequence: TGTGCCAGCAGTCTGGAGGACACAGATACGCAGTATTTT. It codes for CASSLEDTDTQYF.